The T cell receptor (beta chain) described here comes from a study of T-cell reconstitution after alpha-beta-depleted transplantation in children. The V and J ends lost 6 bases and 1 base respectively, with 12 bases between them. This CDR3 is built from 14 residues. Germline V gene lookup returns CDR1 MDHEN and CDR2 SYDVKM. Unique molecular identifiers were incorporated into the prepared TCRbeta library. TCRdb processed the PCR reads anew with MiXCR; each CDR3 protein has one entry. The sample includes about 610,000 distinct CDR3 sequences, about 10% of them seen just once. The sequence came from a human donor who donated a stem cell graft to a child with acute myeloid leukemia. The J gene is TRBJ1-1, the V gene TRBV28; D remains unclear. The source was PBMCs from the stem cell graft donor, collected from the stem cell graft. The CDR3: CASRNPASNTEAFF. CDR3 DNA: TGTGCCAGCAGGAATCCCGCCTCGAACACTGAAGCTTTCTTT.